This T cell receptor (beta chain) was documented in a study of T cell changes during pregnancy in multiple sclerosis. The table came from immunoSEQ multiplex PCR; TCRdb's copy has only in-frame clones and leaves some out. In the table there are 50,000 to 65,000 clones, about 91% of which are singletons. CDR1 is SGDLS and CDR2 is YYNGEE in the germline V gene. This CDR3 region has 15 residues. V was pared by 4 bases and J by 6 bases, with 5 bases of the junction left unmatched. The source was peripheral blood, collected after pregnancy. This clonotype was obtained from a female donor with multiple sclerosis, enrolled in a pregnancy study. V and J are TRBV9 and TRBJ1-6; TRBD1 aligns across 9 bases. The CDR3 loop is CASSSRQGGNSPLHF. The CDR3 region has the DNA TGTGCCAGCAGCTCGAGACAGGGGGGTAATTCACCCCTCCACTTT.